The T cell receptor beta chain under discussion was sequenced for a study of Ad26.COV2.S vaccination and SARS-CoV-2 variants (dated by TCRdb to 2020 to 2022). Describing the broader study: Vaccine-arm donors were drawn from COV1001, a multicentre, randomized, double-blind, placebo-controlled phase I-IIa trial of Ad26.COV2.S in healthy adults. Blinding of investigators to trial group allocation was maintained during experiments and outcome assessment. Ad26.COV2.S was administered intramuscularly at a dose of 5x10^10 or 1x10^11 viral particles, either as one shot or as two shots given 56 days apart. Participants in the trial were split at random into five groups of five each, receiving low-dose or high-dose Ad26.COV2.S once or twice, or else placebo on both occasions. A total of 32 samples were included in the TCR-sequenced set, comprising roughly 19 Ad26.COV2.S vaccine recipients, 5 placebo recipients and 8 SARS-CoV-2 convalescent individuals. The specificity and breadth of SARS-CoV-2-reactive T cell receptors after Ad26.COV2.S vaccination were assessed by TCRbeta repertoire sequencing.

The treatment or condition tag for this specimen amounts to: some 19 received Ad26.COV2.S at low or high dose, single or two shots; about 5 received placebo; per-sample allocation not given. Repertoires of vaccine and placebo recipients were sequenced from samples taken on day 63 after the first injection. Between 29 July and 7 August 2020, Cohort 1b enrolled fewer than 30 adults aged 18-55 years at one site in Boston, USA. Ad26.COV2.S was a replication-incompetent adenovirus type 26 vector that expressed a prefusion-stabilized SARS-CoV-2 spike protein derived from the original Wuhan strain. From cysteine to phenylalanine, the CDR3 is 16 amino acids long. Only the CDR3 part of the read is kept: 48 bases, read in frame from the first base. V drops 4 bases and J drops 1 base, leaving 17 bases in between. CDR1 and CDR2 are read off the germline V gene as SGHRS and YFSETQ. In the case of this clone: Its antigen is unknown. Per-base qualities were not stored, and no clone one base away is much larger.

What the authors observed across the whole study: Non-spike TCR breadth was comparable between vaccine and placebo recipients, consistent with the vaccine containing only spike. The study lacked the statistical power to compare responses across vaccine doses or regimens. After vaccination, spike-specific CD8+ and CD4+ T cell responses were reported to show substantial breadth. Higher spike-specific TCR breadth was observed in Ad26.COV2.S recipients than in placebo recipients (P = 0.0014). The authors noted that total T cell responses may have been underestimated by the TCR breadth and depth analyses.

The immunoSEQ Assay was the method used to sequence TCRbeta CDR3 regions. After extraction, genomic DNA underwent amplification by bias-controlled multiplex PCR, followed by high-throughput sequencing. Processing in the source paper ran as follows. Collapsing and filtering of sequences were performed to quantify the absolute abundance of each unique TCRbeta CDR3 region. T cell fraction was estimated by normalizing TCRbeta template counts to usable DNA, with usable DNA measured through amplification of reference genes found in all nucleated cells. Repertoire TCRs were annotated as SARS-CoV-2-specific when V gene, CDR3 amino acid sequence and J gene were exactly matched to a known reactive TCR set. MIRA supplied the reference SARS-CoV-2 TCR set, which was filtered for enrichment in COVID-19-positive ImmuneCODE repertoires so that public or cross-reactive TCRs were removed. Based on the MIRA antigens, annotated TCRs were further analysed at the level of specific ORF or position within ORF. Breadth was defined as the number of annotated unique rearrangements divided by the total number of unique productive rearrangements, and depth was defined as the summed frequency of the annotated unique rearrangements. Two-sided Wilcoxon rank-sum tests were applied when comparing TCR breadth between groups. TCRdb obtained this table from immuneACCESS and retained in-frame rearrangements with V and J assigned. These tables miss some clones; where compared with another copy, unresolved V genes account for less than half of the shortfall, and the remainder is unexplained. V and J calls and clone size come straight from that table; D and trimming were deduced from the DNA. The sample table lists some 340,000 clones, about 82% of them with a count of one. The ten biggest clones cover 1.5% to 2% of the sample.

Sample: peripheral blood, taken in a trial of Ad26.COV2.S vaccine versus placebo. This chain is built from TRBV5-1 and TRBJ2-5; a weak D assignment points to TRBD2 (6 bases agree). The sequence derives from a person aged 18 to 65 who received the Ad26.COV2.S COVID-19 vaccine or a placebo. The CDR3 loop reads CASSPSRGGVQETQYF. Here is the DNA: TGCGCCAGCAGCCCCTCACGTGGAGGGGTCCAAGAGACCCAGTACTTC.